The clone carrying this T cell receptor (beta chain) showed up many times. Antigen unknown. The data were taken from a study of metastatic and nonmetastatic thyroid tumors. Study information: From malignant and benign thyroid patients, repertoires in blood and in tumor or nodule tissue were compared. Study-level results: Significantly greater TCR beta diversity was reportedly found in malignant thyroid tumors than in benign nodules (in blood and tumor).

Patients had received no treatment of any kind before thyroid surgery. This CDR3 comprises 14 residues. CDR1 is SGHDN and CDR2 is FVKESK in the germline V gene. Trimming took off 4 bases at V and 4 bases at J, with 12 bases between the two ends. Original methodology: The study took CDR3 differences across clinicopathological groups and made a distant-metastasis classifier for papillary thyroid cancer from them. TCRdb re-called the PCR reads through MiXCR. The V and J calls come from TCRdb's annotation, not from the publication. The profile shows 18,000 or so clones, around 30% of them singletons. Sequenced: tumor tissue. This clonotype originated in a female donor with papillary thyroid cancer or a benign thyroid nodule (not recorded which). Some clones in this sample may be carry-over from other donors' samples. The chain combines TRBV14 with TRBJ2-3; D remains unclear. The CDR3 DNA is TGTGCCAGCAGCCCCCCCCCCCCGGCAGATACGCAGTATTTT. Its translation: CASSPPPPADTQYF.